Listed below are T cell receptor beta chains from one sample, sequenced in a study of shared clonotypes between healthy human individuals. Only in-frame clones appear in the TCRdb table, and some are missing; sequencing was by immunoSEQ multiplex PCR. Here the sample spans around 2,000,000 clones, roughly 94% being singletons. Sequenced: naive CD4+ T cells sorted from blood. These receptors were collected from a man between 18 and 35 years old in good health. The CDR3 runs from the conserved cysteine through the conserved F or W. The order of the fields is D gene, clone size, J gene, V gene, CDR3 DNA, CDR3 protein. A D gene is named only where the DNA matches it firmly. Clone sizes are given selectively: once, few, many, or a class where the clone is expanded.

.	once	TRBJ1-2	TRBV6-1	TGTGCCAGCAGTGAAAGACCGAACGCCTTATATGGCTACACCTTC	CASSERPNALYGYTF
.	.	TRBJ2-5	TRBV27	TGTGCCAGCAGACACGGGATCCAAGAGACCCAGTACTTC	CASRHGIQETQYF
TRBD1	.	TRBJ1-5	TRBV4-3	TGCGCCAGCAGCCAAGAACCCCGGACAGGCCTCCAGCATTTT	CASSQEPRTGLQHF
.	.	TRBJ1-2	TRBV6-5	TGTGCCAGCAGTTACGACAGAGTTAACTATGGCTACACCTTC	CASSYDRVNYGYTF
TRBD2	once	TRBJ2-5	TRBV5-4	TGTGCCAGCAGCTTTAGCGGGATGGAGGGGCGAGAGACCCAGTACTTC	CASSFSGMEGRETQYF
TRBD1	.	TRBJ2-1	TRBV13	TGTGCCAGCAGCTCCCAGGGGGCCTCCTACAATGAGCAGTTCTTC	CASSSQGASYNEQFF
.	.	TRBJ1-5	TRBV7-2	TGTGCCAGCAGCCCAACCGGACAGTTTGGGCAGCCCCAGCATTTT	CASSPTGQFGQPQHF
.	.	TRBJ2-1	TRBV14	TGTGCCAGCAGCCTACAAGTCCTAAGGAATGAGCAGTTCTTC	CASSLQVLRNEQFF
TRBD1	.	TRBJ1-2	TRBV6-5	TGTGCCAGCAGTCGTTATTTAGACAGGGACGGCTACACCTTC	CASSRYLDRDGYTF
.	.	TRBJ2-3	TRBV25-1	TGTGCCAGCAGTGTAACAGCAACAGATACGCAGTATTTT	CASSVTATDTQYF
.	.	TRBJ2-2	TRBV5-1	TGCGCCAGCAGCGCCCCAGTGAACACCGGGGAGCTGTTTTTT	CASSAPVNTGELFF
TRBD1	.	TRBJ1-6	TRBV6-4	TGTGCCAGCAGTCCGGGGGGACAGCCTAATTCACCCCTCCACTTT	CASSPGGQPNSPLHF